The 10 T cell receptor beta chains presented below share a single source sample, sequenced in a study of immune reconstitution after stem cell transplant in scleroderma. TCRdb re-called the RT-PCR reads with MiXCR, one entry per CDR3 protein. The sample lists around 5,600 distinct CDR3 sequences; 8% were seen once. Sampling was conducted before or after autologous hematopoietic stem cell transplantation (not recorded which). The receptors stem from a male donor with systemic sclerosis.

By sample share, this clonotype is medium-sized (0.01 to 0.1%). This rearrangement joins TRBV6-2 or TRBV6-3 to TRBJ2-1, with 7 positions matching TRBD2. The CDR3 is 18 residues long. The J segment lost 0 bases and the V segment lost 2 bases, leaving 10 bases of the junction unmatched. Germline V gene data show CDR1 as MNHEY and CDR2 as SVGEGT. The DNA for the CDR3 is TGTGCCAGCAGTTACACGGGGGGTGGAATCCTCTCCTACAATGAGCAGTTCTTC. Its translation is CASSYTGGGILSYNEQFF.

This clonotype was observed a few times. The chain joins TRBV7-2 to TRBJ2-7; tentatively, D is TRBD2 (6 bases). V was cut by 6 bases and J by 4 bases, with 16 bases left in between. The CDR3 has 14 amino acids. CDR1 is SGHTA and CDR2 is FQGNSA in the germline V gene. The CDR3 here is CASRLDRGRYEQYF. CDR3 in DNA: TGTGCCAGCAGACTCGACCGGGGGAGGTACGAGCAGTACTTC.

Regarding this clonotype: The junction departs from the called germline gene at one end, perhaps through a read error. The chain links TRBV7-2 to TRBJ2-1, with 11 nucleotides matching TRBD2. The CDR3 sequence is 20 residues long. Germline CDR1 is SGHTA and CDR2 is FQGNSA. As DNA, the CDR3 is TGTGCCAGCAGCTTAGCGCTCTACCTAGCGGGGGGAGGGGGCTACAATGAGCAGCTCTTC. Its protein is CASSLALYLAGGGGYNEQLF. The whole variable domain, remainder taken from reference TRBV7-2 and TRBJ2-1, is GAGVSQSPSNKVTEKGKDVELRCDPISGHTALYWYRQSLGQGLEFLIYFQGNSAPDKSGLPSDRFSAERTGGSVSTLTIQRTQQEDSAVYLCASSLALYLAGGGGYNEQLFGPGTRLTVL.

Judged by abundance, this clonotype is medium-sized. This chain uses TRBV20-1 with TRBJ1-6; the D gene is possibly TRBD1 (5 bases). This CDR3 is built from 14 residues. CDR1 and CDR2 from the germline V gene are DFQATT and SNEGSKA (reference sequence). Trimming took off 3 bases at V and 7 bases at J, with 13 bases between the two ends. The CDR3 nucleotides read TGCAGTGCTAGTATGGCAGGGCTGAATTCACCCCTCCACTTT. Protein product: CSASMAGLNSPLHF.

By share, this clonotype ranks as medium-sized (0.01 to 0.1%). The rearrangement links TRBV7-9 to TRBJ1-2; 9 bases fit TRBD1. Germline values: CDR1 SEHNR, CDR2 FQNEAQ (reference sequence). J gave up 6 bases and V 4 bases, and 6 bases lay outside the gene matches. The CDR3 spans 14 residues. The CDR3 is CASSSFDRGNGYTF. The CDR3, as DNA: TGTGCCAGCAGCTCTTTCGACAGGGGGAATGGCTACACCTTC.

The chain couples TRBV20-1 to TRBJ2-5, with 10 bases aligning to TRBD2. The CDR3 spans 15 residues. Trimming cost V 3 bases and J 0 bases; bases outside gene matches: 4. Germline values: CDR1 DFQATT, CDR2 SNEGSKA (reference sequence). The CDR3 loop is CSASGAGGYQETQYF. In nucleotides, the CDR3 is TGCAGTGCTAGCGGAGCGGGGGGGTACCAAGAGACCCAGTACTTC.

Only a few counts were recorded for this clonotype. V gene TRBV3-1 combines with J gene TRBJ2-1; TRBD2 might be the D (5 bases). From germline, CDR1 is LGHDT and CDR2 YNNKEL (reference sequence). Deletions cut 0 bases from V and 4 bases from J, with 7 bases between. The CDR3 totals 14 residues. In nucleotides, the CDR3 is TGTGCCAGCAGCCAAGATCTAGCTTACAATGAGCAGTTCTTC. Amino acid sequence: CASSQDLAYNEQFF.

CDR3 sequence (DNA): TGTGCCACCAGCCCTCCGGGGGGAAATGAAAAACTGTTTTTT. The encoded protein is CATSPPGGNEKLFF. The chain links TRBV15 to TRBJ1-4, with D perhaps TRBD1 (5 bases). The length of the CDR3 is 14 residues. Germline-derived CDR1 and CDR2 are LNHNV and YYDKDF (reference sequence). V gave up 5 bases and J gave up 5 bases, with 12 bases separating them.

This clonotype counts as medium-sized. The chain employs TRBV20-1 and TRBJ2-4; TRBD1 matches 8 bases. V lost 3 bases, J lost 6 bases, and 13 bases stayed unmatched. Germline V gives CDR1 DFQATT, CDR2 SNEGSKA (reference sequence). The length of the CDR3 is 16 residues. The CDR3 sequence: CSARTPGQGGGNIQYF. CDR3 in DNA: TGCAGTGCTAGGACCCCCGGACAGGGCGGTGGAAACATTCAGTACTTC.

By frequency in the sample, this clonotype is medium-sized. V is TRBV6-6 and J is TRBJ2-7; TRBD1 is a possible D gene (5 bases). Germline V CDR1 and CDR2: MNHNY, SVGAGI (reference sequence). The CDR3 length is 14 residues. Trimming stripped 7 bases from V and 3 bases from J, with 16 bases between. The CDR3 is CASTLGAQIYEQYF. As DNA, the CDR3 is TGTGCCAGCACCCTAGGGGCTCAAATCTACGAGCAGTACTTC.